The present entry profiles one T cell receptor (beta chain) with its context. Its antigen remains unidentified. TCRdb's table, derived via immunoSEQ multiplex PCR, lists solely in-frame clones and lacks some. The sample has 70,000 to 90,000 clones, approximately 83% seen once. This entry is derived from a study of T cell responses to AZD1222 COVID-19 vaccine. Study outcomes and limitations: Donors skewed white British and female; clonal diversity was possibly underestimated.

This CDR3 spans 14 amino acids. V was pared by 6 bases and J by 5 bases, with 6 bases of the junction left unmatched. Germline CDR1 ENHRY, CDR2 SYGVKD. The specimen was peripheral blood, collected 28 days after the second AZD1222 dose. The TCR was taken from an adult who received the AZD1222 COVID-19 vaccine. The rearrangement links TRBV10-3 to TRBJ2-5, with 10 bases lining up with TRBD1. CDR3 nucleotide sequence: TGTGCCATCAGCCCGACAGGGGGCAGGGAGACCCAGTACTTC. Its protein product is CAISPTGGRETQYF.